The sequence of this T cell receptor beta chain was determined in a study of PD-L1 blockade in urothelial cancer. Produced via immunoSEQ multiplex PCR; TCRdb's table is partial and in-frame only. The table lists 35,000 to 45,000 clones, around nine tenths of them singletons, with roughly 25% in the top ten. This CDR3 is built from 12 residues. CDR1 and CDR2 (germline): MNHNS, SASEGT. The ends were cut back, 6 bases at V and 4 bases at J, with 7 bases in the middle. Time point denoted: pretreatment peripheral blood. This chain uses TRBV6-1 with TRBJ2-1, with a possible D match to TRBD1 (5 bases). This sequence originates from a donor at least 40 years old with urothelial cancer. The sample in question was PBMCs, obtained around atezolizumab (anti-PD-L1) treatment. The CDR3 region is CASRQAYNEQFF. DNA for the CDR3: TGTGCCAGCAGACAGGCTTACAATGAGCAGTTCTTC.